This TCR beta chain stems from a study of identical twins. Germline trimming cut 4 bases from V and 5 bases from J; bases unmatched to any gene: 7. The CDR3 is made up of 15 amino acids. In germline, CDR1 is MDHEN, CDR2 SYDVKM. Template switching added a universal primer site; cDNA carried unique molecular identifiers. TCRdb re-derived calls from the 5' RACE reads in MiXCR, one entry per CDR3 protein. The sample has more than 200,000 distinct CDR3 sequences, more than 12% seen once; the top ten hold approximately 9.3%. Each donor (without exception) was a healthy Caucasian. This clonotype turned up a few times. Its antigen is unknown. Notes on the study in general: There is a chance that invariant MAIT and iNKT cells partially muddied zero-insertion analyses.

The TCR sequence derives from a woman under 30 in good health. The sequencing sample was made of memory (CD45RO+) T cells sorted from blood. The chain links TRBV28 to TRBJ1-1, with 10 bases identical to TRBD1. The chain's CDR3 is CASSSYWTGGTEAFF. The CDR3 nucleotides read TGTGCCAGCAGTTCTTATTGGACAGGGGGGACTGAAGCTTTCTTT.